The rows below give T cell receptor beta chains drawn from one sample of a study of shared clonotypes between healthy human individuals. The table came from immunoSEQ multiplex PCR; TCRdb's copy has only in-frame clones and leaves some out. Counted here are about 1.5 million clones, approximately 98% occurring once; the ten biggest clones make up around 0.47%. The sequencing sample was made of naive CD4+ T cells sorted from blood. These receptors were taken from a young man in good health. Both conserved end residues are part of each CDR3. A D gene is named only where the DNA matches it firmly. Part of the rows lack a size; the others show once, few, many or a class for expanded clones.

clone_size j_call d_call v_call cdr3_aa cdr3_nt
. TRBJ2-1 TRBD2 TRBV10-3 CAISVGTSGNNEQFF TGTGCCATCAGTGTCGGGACTAGCGGGAACAATGAGCAGTTCTTC
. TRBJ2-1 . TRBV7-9 CASSQQGKRVEQFF TGTGCCAGCAGCCAACAGGGAAAGCGCGTTGAGCAGTTCTTC
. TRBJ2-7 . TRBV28 CASSFGGTLYEQYF TGTGCCAGCAGCTTTGGGGGTACACTCTACGAGCAGTACTTC
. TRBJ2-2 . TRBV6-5 CASKKWDRNTGELFF TGTGCCAGCAAGAAGTGGGATCGGAACACCGGGGAGCTGTTTTTT
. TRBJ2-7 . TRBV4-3 CASSQEGRGRDEQYF TGCGCCAGCAGCCAAGAGGGCAGGGGAAGGGACGAGCAGTACTTC
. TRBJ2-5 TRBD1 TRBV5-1 CASSLGQGFKTQYF TGCGCCAGCAGCTTGGGACAGGGCTTCAAGACCCAGTACTTC
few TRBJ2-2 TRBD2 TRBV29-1 CSAGLAGGELFF TGCAGCGCCGGACTAGCGGGCGGGGAGCTGTTTTTT
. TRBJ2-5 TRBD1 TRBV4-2 CASSQEAQGARETQYF TGTGCCAGCAGCCAAGAAGCCCAGGGGGCGCGGGAGACCCAGTACTTC
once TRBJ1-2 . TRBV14 CASSQEGGQFNYGYTF TGTGCCAGCAGCCAAGAAGGAGGACAGTTTAACTATGGCTACACCTTC
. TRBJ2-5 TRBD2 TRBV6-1 CASTSTGLAGLEQYF TGTGCCAGCACATCAACGGGACTAGCAGGACTGGAACAGTACTTC
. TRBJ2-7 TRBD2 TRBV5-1 CASSTAGTTSSYEQYF TGCGCCAGCAGCACCGCCGGGACTACGAGCTCCTACGAGCAGTACTTC
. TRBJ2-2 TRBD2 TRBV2 CASSTSGIKTGELFF TGTGCCAGCAGTACTAGCGGGATAAAGACCGGGGAGCTGTTTTTT
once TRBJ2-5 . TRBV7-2 CASSFHRYEETQYF TGTGCCAGCAGCTTTCACCGGTACGAAGAGACCCAGTACTTC
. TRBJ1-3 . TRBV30 CAWSFLINTIYF TGTGCCTGGAGTTTCCTTATAAACACCATATATTTT
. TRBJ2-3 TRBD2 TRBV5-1 CASRVTSRGDTQYF TGCGCCAGCAGAGTGACTAGCCGAGGTGATACGCAGTATTTT
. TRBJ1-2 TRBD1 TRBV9 CASSAGQAEFRGNGYTF TGTGCCAGCAGCGCCGGACAGGCGGAATTTAGGGGGAATGGCTACACCTTC
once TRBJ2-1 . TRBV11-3 CASSLGLQTSNEQFF TGTGCCAGCAGCTTAGGACTCCAAACCTCCAATGAGCAGTTCTTC
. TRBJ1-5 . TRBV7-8 CASSPGYRAGQPQHF TGTGCCAGCAGTCCTGGGTACAGGGCGGGTCAGCCCCAGCATTTT
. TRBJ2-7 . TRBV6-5 CASSYVAGTYEQYF TGTGCCAGCAGTTATGTTGCGGGGACCTACGAGCAGTACTTC
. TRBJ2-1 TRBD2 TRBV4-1 CASSQEWRELVNEQFF TGCGCCAGCAGCCAAGAGTGGCGGGAGTTGGTAAATGAGCAGTTCTTC
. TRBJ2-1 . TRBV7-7 CASSLGGLASWNEQFF TGTGCCAGCAGCTTAGGGGGCCTAGCCTCCTGGAATGAGCAGTTCTTC
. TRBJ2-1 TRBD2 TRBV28 CASRTSVNEQFF TGTGCCAGCAGAACTAGCGTTAATGAGCAGTTCTTC
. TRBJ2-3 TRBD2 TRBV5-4 CASSLKTGGLAGADTQYF TGTGCCAGCAGCTTGAAGACAGGGGGACTAGCGGGCGCAGATACGCAGTATTTT
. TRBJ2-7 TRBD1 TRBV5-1 CASSLAQGGNEQYF TGCGCCAGCAGCTTGGCCCAAGGGGGCAACGAGCAGTACTTC
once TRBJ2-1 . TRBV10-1 CASSESIGPLYNEQFF TGCGCCAGCAGTGAGTCTATAGGACCCCTATACAATGAGCAGTTCTTC